This section outlines one T cell receptor (beta chain) sequence together with its context. CDR1 and CDR2 from the germline V gene are SGHNT and YYREEE (reference sequence). The CDR3 length is 14 residues. Trimming removed 2 bases from V and 7 bases from J, with 15 bases in between. This specimen comes from a study of cytomegalovirus exposure and HLA in healthy donors. Whereas donors were nominally healthy upon sampling, unrecorded immune exposures were probable. Both 60 Vbeta primers and 13 Jbeta primers went into the PCR. The protocol was immunoSEQ multiplex PCR, while the TCRdb copy is restricted to in-frame clones and leaves out a portion. In the table there are about 160,000 clones, approximately 79% of which are singletons.

V usage is TRBV5-4 and J usage is TRBJ1-1, with D tentatively TRBD1 (5 bases). Material: PBMCs. This TCR was sampled from a man between 35 and 55 years old in good health and CMV-seronegative. CDR3 loop: CASSLDWGEFEAFF. The CDR3 coding sequence is TGTGCCAGCAGCTTAGATTGGGGCGAGTTTGAAGCTTTCTTT.